The 5 T cell receptor beta chains listed next were all sequenced from one sample in a study of T cells in localized non-small cell lung cancer. Clones were sequenced by immunoSEQ multiplex PCR, and TCRdb holds only the in-frame ones, with some missing. Counted here are 90,000 to 100,000 clones, about nine tenths occurring once; the ten biggest clones make up approximately 4%. The specimen comprised PBMCs, sampled before any cancer treatment. The source of these receptors is a woman aged 35 to 69 with stage II squamous cell lung carcinoma.

Of note for this clone: Other DNA sequences in the same sample also yield this CDR3. CDR3 DNA: TGTGCCAGCAGTTACTCTCGGGGCTCTGGGGCCAACGTCCTGACTTTC. Protein sequence: CASSYSRGSGANVLTF. The chain couples TRBV6-5 to TRBJ2-6, with a tentative D call TRBD2 (5 bases). Trimming shortened V by 0 bases and J by 0 bases, and 6 bases separated the two germline ends. In germline, CDR1 is MNHEY, CDR2 SVGAGI. The CDR3 is 16 residues long.

The chain employs TRBV6-1 and TRBJ2-7; D may be TRBD1 (6 bases). Germline lookup yields CDR1 MNHNS and CDR2 SASEGT. The V end was cut by 5 bases, the J end by 2 bases, with 13 bases between. This CDR3 comprises 14 residues. Here the CDR3 reads CASSTSQGAYEQYF. DNA of the CDR3: TGTGCCAGCAGTACCTCACAGGGAGCCTACGAGCAGTACTTC.

The chain uses TRBV13 and TRBJ1-3; D unclear. This CDR3 is 12 amino acids long. Trimming took 6 bases from V and 9 from J, leaving 12 bases between them. Germline loops: CDR1 PRHDT, CDR2 FYEKMQ (reference sequence). The CDR3 coding sequence is TGTGCCAGCAGTTCCCAGTTTTCCACCATATATTTT. Its protein is CASSSQFSTIYF.

The rearrangement joins TRBV28 to TRBJ1-2; tentatively, D is TRBD1 (5 bases). Germline-derived CDR1 and CDR2 are MDHEN and SYDVKM. The CDR3 loop spans 14 amino acids. V lost 6 bases, J lost 5 bases, and 16 bases lay in between. CDR3: CASSQSGGMYGYTF. CDR3 nucleotides: TGTGCCAGCAGCCAGAGTGGGGGGATGTATGGCTACACCTTC.

The CDR3 protein is CASKRRANTEAFF. The CDR3 nucleotides read TGTGCCAGCAAACGCAGGGCTAACACTGAAGCTTTCTTT. V gene TRBV2 combines with J gene TRBJ1-1, with D possibly matching TRBD1 (5 bases). Germline loops: CDR1 SNHLY, CDR2 FYNNEI. V lost 7 bases and J lost 2, with 11 bases in between. The CDR3 runs 13 residues.